A selection of T cell receptor beta chains follows, all from one sample in a study of blood T cells in healthy people across ages. TCRdb passed the 5' RACE reads through MiXCR, listing each CDR3 protein once. The profile covers some 640,000 distinct CDR3 sequences, with 25% to 35% appearing a single time and 15% to 19% taken by the ten largest. Material: blood. These receptor sequences come from a woman of 80 years or more in good health. CDR3s leave out the opening cysteine and the closing phenylalanine or tryptophan.

v_gene	j_gene	CDR3aa
TRBV30	TRBJ1-1	ARSEGLLQAF
TRBV6-2/TRBV6-3	TRBJ2-1	ASKNTDNEQF
TRBV29-1	TRBJ2-1	SVEVTYNEQF
TRBV20-1	TRBJ1-2	SALGSPSGYT
TRBV7-9	TRBJ2-5	ASSLARGRLRQETQY
TRBV19	TRBJ1-5	ASSTQGGEPQH
TRBV7-2	TRBJ2-5	ASCLLAGIEETQY
TRBV5-1	TRBJ1-1	ASSLWEQGSPRYTEAF
TRBV7-6	NA	ASAAGVAYEQY
TRBV29-1	TRBJ1-1	SVDEGWGTEAF
TRBV12-3/TRBV12-4	TRBJ1-3	ASSPGVGNTIY
TRBV30	TRBJ1-2	AWSSQGTSSPYNYGYT
TRBV20-1	TRBJ2-3	SAPGPQTGDTQY
TRBV29-1	TRBJ2-7	SVGPSGPSYEQY
TRBV19	TRBJ1-5	ASRHPAGRGNQPQH
TRBV18	TRBJ1-2	ASSPVDGVYGYT